Below, 8 T cell receptor beta chains from the same sample are listed, as sequenced in a study of shared clonotypes between healthy human individuals. The data were produced by immunoSEQ multiplex PCR, yet TCRdb's version contains in-frame clones alone and is incomplete. The sample lists around 690,000 clones; about 90% were seen once. Sequenced material: memory CD8+ T cells from PBMCs. Subset: CD45RO+ cells pooled with CCR7-negative TemRA cells. These receptor sequences come from a man between 18 and 35 years old in good health. Some clones in this sample may be carry-over from other donors' samples.

DNA for the CDR3: TGTGCCAGCAGCCGGCGGGGGGATCAGCCCCAGCATTTT. Encoded protein: CASSRRGDQPQHF. The chain employs TRBV13 and TRBJ1-5; weak D call: TRBD1 (5 bases). The CDR3 has 13 amino acids. V was trimmed by 5 bases and J by 5 bases, leaving 10 bases between them. Looked up from germline, CDR1 is PRHDT and CDR2 is FYEKMQ (reference sequence).

V and J are TRBV27 and TRBJ2-1; D unresolved. CDR3 size: 14 residues. Germline CDR1 and CDR2: MNHEY and SMNVEV (reference sequence). V was trimmed by 6 bases and J by 8 bases, leaving 17 bases between them. CDR3: CASSPRSYSYEQFF. CDR3 coding DNA: TGTGCCAGCAGCCCCAGATCGTACTCGTATGAGCAGTTCTTC.

The chain links TRBV10-3 to TRBJ2-3; 10 positions agree with TRBD2. V was clipped by 2 bases and J by 5 bases; unmatched bases: 4. CDR3 size: 15 residues. The germline V gene encodes CDR1 ENHRY and CDR2 SYGVKD. CDR3 residues: CAISESGRAQDTQYF. DNA for the CDR3: TGTGCCATCAGTGAGAGCGGGAGGGCCCAAGATACGCAGTATTTT.

V gene TRBV5-6 combines with J gene TRBJ1-1; 8 bases match TRBD1. The trim removed 4 bases at V and 1 base at J, leaving 12 bases unmatched. Germline CDR1 is SGHDT and CDR2 is YYEEEE. CDR3 length: 17 residues. The CDR3 nucleotides are TGTGCCAGCAGCCTACTCCCGACAGGGGCGACGAACACTGAAGCTTTCTTT. Encoded protein: CASSLLPTGATNTEAFF.

The chain recombines TRBV7-2 with TRBJ2-4; D not certain. The CDR3 covers 15 residues. The ends were cut back, 1 base at V and 8 bases at J, with 15 bases in the middle. Germline V gene lookup returns CDR1 SGHTA and CDR2 FQGNSA. This CDR3 is CASSLVSVPPDIQYF. CDR3 coding DNA: TGTGCCAGCAGCTTAGTAAGCGTCCCACCTGACATTCAGTACTTC.

This clone was recorded once. The CDR3 DNA reads TGCGCCAGCAGTGAGGCGGGACTAGCGGGAGTCGAGCAGTACTTC. It codes for CASSEAGLAGVEQYF. The chain recombines TRBV10-2 with TRBJ2-7, with TRBD2 matching over 14 bases. CDR3 length: 15 amino acids. CDR1 is WSHSY and CDR2 is SAAADI in the germline V gene. V shed 2 bases and J 6 bases; nucleotides not matched to a gene: 3.

The rearrangement uses TRBV5-1 and TRBJ2-3; TRBD1 aligns across 9 bases. Germline V gene lookup returns CDR1 SGHRS and CDR2 YFSETQ. J gave up 3 bases and V 3 bases, and 8 bases lay outside the gene matches. The CDR3 loop spans 16 amino acids. CDR3 coding DNA: TGCGCCAGCAGCTCGGGGACAGGGTCGGGAACAGATACGCAGTATTTT. This sequence encodes CASSSGTGSGTDTQYF.

The chain recombines TRBV19 with TRBJ1-4; D is undetermined. V was trimmed by 3 bases and J by 5 bases, leaving 13 bases between them. CDR3 length equals 15 residues. Germline-derived CDR1 and CDR2 are LNHDA and SQIVND (reference sequence). In DNA, the CDR3 is TGTGCCAGTAGTATCCGAAAAAGGGCCAATGAAAAACTGTTTTTT. Protein sequence: CASSIRKRANEKLFF.